The 10 T cell receptor beta chains presented below share a single source sample, sequenced in a study of blood T cells in healthy people across ages. A J-beta primer mix and a sample-barcoded 5' primer were used in a second PCR of about 7 to 12 cycles. Each CDR3 protein is one row after TCRdb ran MiXCR on the 5' RACE reads. The sample records about 1.8 million distinct CDR3 sequences, less than 50% being singletons. The sequencing input was blood. These receptors all stem from a woman in her forties in good health.

The V and J genes are TRBV3-1 and TRBJ1-2, with 10 bases that match TRBD1. The CDR3 is 17 residues long. Germline V gene sequence: CDR1 LGHDT, CDR2 YNNKEL (reference sequence). J lost 4 bases, V lost 3 bases, and 11 bases had no gene match. The CDR3 loop is CASSQSSTGGDSYGYTF. CDR3 nucleotide sequence: TGTGCCAGCAGCCAGAGCTCGACAGGGGGCGACTCCTATGGCTACACCTTC.

This clonotype showed up just a few times. The rearrangement uses TRBV21-1 and TRBJ2-5; TRBD1 reflects the table's D call only, with no check against the DNA. TRBV21-1 is a recognized pseudogene. The CDR3 is made up of 16 amino acids. The CDR3 DNA follows: TGTGCCAGCTTCCGCGGACAGGGGGCTATGAAAGAGACCCAGTACTTC. Protein sequence: CASFRGQGAMKETQYF.

The V and J genes are TRBV20-1 and TRBJ2-5; the D is unclear. Germline values: CDR1 DFQATT, CDR2 SNEGSKA (reference sequence). V lost 4 bases to trimming and J lost 0 bases, with 12 bases between them. The CDR3 is made up of 14 amino acids. CDR3 nucleotides: TGCAGTGCTACCCTCGGGTGGTACCAAGAGACCCAGTACTTC. Its protein is CSATLGWYQETQYF.

This chain links TRBV7-9 with TRBJ2-1; perhaps TRBD2 as D (6 bases). The CDR3 contains 11 residues. V was cut by 11 bases and J by 6 bases, with 11 bases left in between. Germline V gives CDR1 SEHNR, CDR2 FQNEAQ (reference sequence). The CDR3 region is CASREANEQFF. In DNA form, the CDR3 reads TGTGCCTCCAGGGAGGCCAATGAGCAGTTCTTC.

J is TRBJ2-4 and V is TRBV4-3; D remains unclear. The V gene lost 6 bases and the J gene lost 13 bases, with 25 bases spanning the gap. Germline CDR1 is LGHNA and CDR2 is YSLEER. CDR3 length: 15 amino acids. The CDR3 protein is CASRDRLLPYNEQYF. CDR3 sequence (DNA): TGCGCCAGCAGGGATCGACTCCTCCCCTACAATGAGCAGTACTTC.

The chain joins TRBV27 to TRBJ1-2; the D gene is possibly TRBD1 (5 bases). With 3 bases removed from V and 3 bases from J, the gap between germline ends came to 11 bases. Germline V CDR1 and CDR2: MNHEY, SMNVEV (reference sequence). CDR3 length: 14 residues. CDR3 residues: CASSFRVGHYGYTF. CDR3 DNA sequence: TGTGCCAGCAGTTTCAGGGTCGGGCACTATGGCTACACCTTC.

This clonotype was seen a handful of times. The V gene is TRBV7-2, the J gene TRBJ2-5; maybe TRBD1 (6 bases). Germline CDR1 reads SGHTA; CDR2 reads FQGNSA. CDR3 length: 15 residues. V was pared by 5 bases and J by 2 bases, with 15 bases between. CDR3 residues: CASSAYRVLQETQYF. Here the CDR3 DNA reads TGTGCCAGCAGCGCGTACAGGGTCTTACAAGAGACCCAGTACTTC.

This chain links TRBV29-1 with TRBJ1-1, with D tentatively TRBD1 (6 bases). In germline, CDR1 is SQVTM, CDR2 ANQGSEA. Trimming shortened V by 6 bases and J by 0 bases, and 11 bases separated the two germline ends. This CDR3 has 13 residues. CDR3 sequence: CSVGGQMNTEAFF. The CDR3 DNA sequence: TGCAGCGTCGGTGGACAGATGAACACTGAAGCTTTCTTT.

This sequence joins TRBV5-1 and TRBJ2-2, with TRBD1 as a possible D gene (5 bases). CDR1 is SGHRS, CDR2 YFSETQ, per germline. There are 14 residues in the CDR3. V was cut by 9 bases and J by 0 bases, with 12 bases left in between. Written as DNA, the CDR3 is TGCGCCACCATGAAGGGGACGAACACCGGGGAGCTGTTTTTT. It translates to CATMKGTNTGELFF.

The gene calls are TRBV5-5 and TRBJ1-2; no reliable D call. The germline V gene has CDR1 SGHKS and CDR2 YYEKEE (reference sequence). V was trimmed by 3 bases and J by 5 bases, leaving 14 bases between them. The CDR3 runs 14 residues. Here the CDR3 DNA reads TGTGCCAGCAGCTCGGCCGACACATCTTATGGCTACACCTTC. Encoded protein: CASSSADTSYGYTF.